A selection of T cell receptor beta chains follows, all from one sample in a study of T cells in Graves' hyperthyroidism and ophthalmopathy. TCRdb independently ran MiXCR on the multiplex PCR reads; one entry per CDR3 protein. The data hold 540,000 or so distinct CDR3 sequences, with approximately 14% observed a single time. The specimen sequenced was blood. The receptors were gathered from a woman in her twenties or thirties with Graves' hyperthyroidism. Each CDR3 is given with its conserved first and last residue. The order of the fields is D gene, J gene, clone size, V gene, CDR3 DNA, CDR3 protein. A D gene is named only where the DNA matches it firmly. Clone size, where shown, is once, few, many, or a class for clones that have expanded.

NA	TRBJ2-5	NA	TRBV9	TGTGCCAGCAGCGTATGGGGTAGAGAGACCCAGTACTTC	CASSVWGRETQYF
NA	TRBJ2-1	NA	TRBV4-3	TGCGCCAGCAGCCAAGGAGTAGAGGGCTCCTACAATGAGCAGTTCTTC	CASSQGVEGSYNEQFF
NA	TRBJ2-3	many	TRBV27	TGTGCCAGCATATCCGGCGCAGATACGCAGTATTTT	CASISGADTQYF
TRBD1	TRBJ1-4	many	TRBV5-1	TGCGCCAGCAGCTTGGGGGGACAGGGGGCAACTAATGAAAAACTGTTTTTT	CASSLGGQGATNEKLFF
NA	TRBJ2-5	many	TRBV6-2/TRBV6-3	TGTGCCAGCAGTTACTCGCAACCTTCAGAGACCCAGTACTTC	CASSYSQPSETQYF
NA	TRBJ2-5	many	TRBV7-8	TGTGCCAGCAGCTTTGATGGAGAGACCCAGTACTTC	CASSFDGETQYF
NA	TRBJ1-2	many	TRBV18	TGTGCCAGCTCACCACCGGGGGATGACGGCTACACCTTC	CASSPPGDDGYTF
NA	TRBJ2-2	NA	TRBV28	TGTGCCAGCACGGGACGGAACACCGGGGAGCTGTTTTTT	CASTGRNTGELFF
TRBD1	TRBJ2-1	many	TRBV7-2	TGTGCCAGCAGCTCGGGTCGGACAGGGGTTTTGAATGAGCAGTTCTTC	CASSSGRTGVLNEQFF
NA	TRBJ1-1	many	TRBV18	TGTGCCAGCTCACCCGCTGTCGCGAACACTGAAGCTTTCTTT	CASSPAVANTEAFF
TRBD1	TRBJ2-7	many	TRBV6-1	TGTGCCAGCAGTTATCGGACAGGGCATCACGAGCAGTACTTC	CASSYRTGHHEQYF
NA	TRBJ2-3	NA	TRBV20-1	TGCAGTGCTAGGTTAGCGGAAACAGATACGCAGTATTTT	CSARLAETDTQYF
NA	TRBJ1-6	few	TRBV10-3	TGTGCCATCAGTGACGGGCGGTATAATTCACCCCTCCACTTT	CAISDGRYNSPLHF
NA	TRBJ1-2	NA	TRBV10-3	TGTGCCATCAGTGAGTCGGGGACCGGCTATGGCTACACCTTC	CAISESGTGYGYTF
NA	TRBJ1-2	NA	TRBV3-1	TGCGCCAGCAGCCAAGATCCAGCGGGCTTCGATGGCTACACCTTC	CASSQDPAGFDGYTF
TRBD1	TRBJ2-3	few	TRBV20-1	TGCAGTGCCCGGTCCCCAGTGGATGTGGTACGGGACAGGGCGGCAGATACGCAGTATTTT	CSARSPVDVVRDRAADTQYF
NA	TRBJ2-7	many	TRBV6-2/TRBV6-3	TGTGCCAGCAGTTTCGACTCCGGGGCAACCTACGAGCAGTACTTC	CASSFDSGATYEQYF
NA	TRBJ2-1	NA	TRBV5-8	TGTGCCAGCTCCCGAGACGGGATTGGGTACAATGAGCAGTTCTTC	CASSRDGIGYNEQFF
NA	TRBJ1-1	many	TRBV11-2	TGTGCCAGCAGCACTTCCCGAAACACTGAAGCTTTCTTT	CASSTSRNTEAFF
NA	TRBJ2-2	many	TRBV12-3/TRBV12-4	TGTGCCAGCAGTTTGGGGGGGCAGGTCACCGGGGAGCTGTTTTTT	CASSLGGQVTGELFF
NA	TRBJ2-7	many	TRBV29-1	TGCAGCGTTGAGACCCACCCCTACGAGCAGTACTTC	CSVETHPYEQYF
NA	TRBJ2-7	many	TRBV20-1	TGCAGTGCTAGCTACCCAGGGAGAACCTACGAGCAGTACTTC	CSASYPGRTYEQYF
NA	TRBJ2-7	many	TRBV7-9	TGTGCCAGCAGCGAACGTTTAGGTCTGGGGTTAATGTCAGACGAGCAGTACTTC	CASSERLGLGLMSDEQYF
TRBD2	TRBJ2-2	many	TRBV29-1	TGCAGCGTTGAGGGACTAGCGGGCACCGGGGAGCTGTTTTTT	CSVEGLAGTGELFF
NA	TRBJ2-3	few	TRBV29-1	TGCAGCGTTGAGATGGATGCGGGGGCTGGGGATACGCAGTATTTT	CSVEMDAGAGDTQYF
NA	TRBJ1-4	few	TRBV20-1	TGCAGTGCTCCCCGGGCAACTAATGAAAAACTGTTTTTT	CSAPRATNEKLFF
NA	TRBJ1-2	few	TRBV29-1	TGCAGCGTGGGGGAAGGGGGCTACACCTTC	CSVGEGGYTF
TRBD2	TRBJ2-7	many	TRBV10-3	TGTGCCATCAGTGTTTCTAGCGGGAGGGGGGGCTCCTACGAGCAGTACTTC	CAISVSSGRGGSYEQYF
NA	TRBJ2-3	many	TRBV14	TGTGCCAGCAGCCACCGGACTGGCACAGATACGCAGTATTTT	CASSHRTGTDTQYF
TRBD2	TRBJ2-2	many	TRBV30	TGTGCCTGGAGAGGCGGGAGTGACACCGGGGAGCTGTTTTTT	CAWRGGSDTGELFF
NA	TRBJ1-5	many	TRBV4-3	TGCGCCAGCAGCCAAGAGATCAATCAGCCCCAGCATTTT	CASSQEINQPQHF
NA	TRBJ1-5	NA	TRBV27	TGTGCCAGCAGCCCCACATCTGGCAACCGCAATCAGCCCCAGCATTTT	CASSPTSGNRNQPQHF
TRBD2	TRBJ2-1	many	TRBV7-8	TGTGCCAGCAGCGAGGGTGGGACTAGCTACAATGAGCAGTTCTTC	CASSEGGTSYNEQFF
TRBD2	TRBJ2-1	many	TRBV2	TGTGCCAGCAGGCCCACGCCGGCTAGCGGAATCAATGAGCAGTTCTTC	CASRPTPASGINEQFF
NA	TRBJ1-6	few	TRBV10-3	TGTGCCATCAGTGAGGAGCCTAATAATTCACCCCTCCACTTT	CAISEEPNNSPLHF
NA	TRBJ1-5	few	TRBV12-3/TRBV12-4	TGTGCCCGCAGGACAGTGAATCAGCCCCAGCATTTT	CARRTVNQPQHF
NA	TRBJ2-3	many	TRBV5-1	TGCGCCAGCAGCCCCGATAGGGGGGGCACAGATACGCAGTATTTT	CASSPDRGGTDTQYF
TRBD2	TRBJ2-1	NA	TRBV20-1	TGCAGTGCTAGACCCCCTAGCGGAAGCTCCTACAATGAGCAGTTCTTC	CSARPPSGSSYNEQFF
NA	TRBJ2-2	many	TRBV5-1	TGCGCCAGCAGCTGGGGGCTAACGAACACCGGGGAGCTGTTTTTT	CASSWGLTNTGELFF
NA	TRBJ2-1	many	TRBV3-1	TGTGCCAGCTCCATGACTTGGCTATACAATGAGCAGTTCTTC	CASSMTWLYNEQFF
NA	TRBJ1-2	many	TRBV28	TGTGCCAGCAGTTTTTACCCCGGGGGAGGGTCTGGCTACACCTTC	CASSFYPGGGSGYTF
TRBD1	TRBJ1-4	NA	TRBV5-6	TGTGCCAGCAGCACGACAGGGGCGGAGAGTGAAAAACTGTTTTTT	CASSTTGAESEKLFF
NA	TRBJ1-2	once	TRBV29-1	TGCAGCGTCTCAGAGGGGTTGGGAAACTATGGCTACACCTTC	CSVSEGLGNYGYTF
TRBD1	TRBJ1-4	many	TRBV28	TGTGCCAGCAGACCAGACAGGGTAGGACATGAAAAACTGTTTTTT	CASRPDRVGHEKLFF
NA	TRBJ2-1	many	TRBV27	TGTGCCAGCAGACCACGGGACGAGTACAATGAGCAGTTCTTC	CASRPRDEYNEQFF